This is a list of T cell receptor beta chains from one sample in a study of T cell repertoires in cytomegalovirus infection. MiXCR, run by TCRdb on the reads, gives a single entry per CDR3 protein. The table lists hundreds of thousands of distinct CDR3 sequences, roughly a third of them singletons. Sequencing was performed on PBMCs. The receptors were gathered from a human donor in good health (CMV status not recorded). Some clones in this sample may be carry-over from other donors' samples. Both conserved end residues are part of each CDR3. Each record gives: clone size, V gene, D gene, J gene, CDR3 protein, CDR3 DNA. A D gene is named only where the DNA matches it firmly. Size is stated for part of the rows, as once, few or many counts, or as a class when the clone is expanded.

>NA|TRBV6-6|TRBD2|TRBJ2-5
CASSRDYVGETQYF
TGTGCCAGCAGTCGGGACTATGTTGGGGAGACCCAGTACTTC
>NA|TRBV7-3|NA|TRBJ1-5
CASSLADHHSNQPQHF
TGTGCCAGCAGCTTAGCAGATCACCATAGCAATCAGCCCCAGCATTTT
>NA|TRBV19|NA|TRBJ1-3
CASSIDLQSGNTIYF
TGTGCCAGTAGTATAGATCTTCAGTCTGGAAACACCATATATTTT
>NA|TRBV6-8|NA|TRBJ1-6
CASRDGLNSPLHF
TGTGCCAGCAGGGACGGCTTGAATTCACCCCTCCACTTT
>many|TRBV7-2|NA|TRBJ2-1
CASSSLAGTDNNEQFF
TGTGCCAGCAGCTCTCTCGCGGGGACAGATAACAATGAGCAGTTCTTC
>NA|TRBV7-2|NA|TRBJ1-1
CASSRALQGANEAFF
TGTGCCAGCAGCCGGGCCCTTCAGGGCGCCAATGAAGCTTTCTTT
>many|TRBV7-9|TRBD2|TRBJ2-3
CASSPSGGAADTQYF
TGTGCCAGCAGCCCCAGCGGGGGGGCCGCAGATACGCAGTATTTT
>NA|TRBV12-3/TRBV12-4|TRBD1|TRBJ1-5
CASRPGTGGSSNQPQHF
TGTGCCAGCAGGCCAGGGACAGGGGGCTCCAGCAATCAGCCCCAGCATTTT
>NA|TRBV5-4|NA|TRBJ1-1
CASSLATGNAFF
TGTGCCAGCAGCTTGGCCACAGGGAACGCTTTCTTT
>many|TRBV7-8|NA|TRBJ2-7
CASRAGLRYEQYF
TGTGCCAGCAGAGCGGGTTTGCGGTATGAGCAGTACTTC
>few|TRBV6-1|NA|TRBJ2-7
CASRDGLNLEQYF
TGTGCCAGCAGAGACGGACTGAACCTTGAGCAGTACTTC
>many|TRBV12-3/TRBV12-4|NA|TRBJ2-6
CASSPPLTGANVLTF
TGTGCCAGCAGTCCCCCTCTAACAGGGGCCAACGTCCTGACTTTC
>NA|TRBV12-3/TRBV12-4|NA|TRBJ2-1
CASSPGLSYNEHFF
TGTGCCAGCAGCCCAGGGCTCTCCTACAATGAGCATTTCTTC
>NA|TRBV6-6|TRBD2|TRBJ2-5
CASSYSILEAGEETQYF
TGTGCCAGCAGTTACTCGATCTTAGAAGCGGGGGAAGAGACCCAGTACTTC
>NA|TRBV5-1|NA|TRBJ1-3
CASSLQTGGNTIYF
TGCGCCAGCAGCTTACAAACTGGAGGAAACACCATATATTTT
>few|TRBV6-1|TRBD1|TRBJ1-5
CASGLDRGGNQPQHF
TGTGCCAGCGGTCTGGACAGGGGTGGCAATCAGCCCCAGCATTTT
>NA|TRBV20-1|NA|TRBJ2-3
CSASHGLDTQYF
TGCAGTGCTAGCCACGGACTAGATACGCAGTATTTT